These T cell receptor beta chains were read from a single sample in a study of blood T cell repertoires in COVID-19. The data were produced by immunoSEQ multiplex PCR, yet TCRdb's version contains in-frame clones alone and is incomplete. The table has more than 90,000 clones, under 85% seen once; the top ten hold nearly 25%. Sample: peripheral blood. Source of these receptors: a human donor in a cohort sampled during active COVID-19. CDR3s include the opening cysteine and the closing phenylalanine or tryptophan. A D gene is named only where the DNA matches it firmly. Size tells how often a clone was seen (once, few, many) or the class of an expanded clone, and some rows leave it out.

d_gene	abundance	v_gene	j_gene	CDR3aa	CDR3nt
NA	NA	TRBV7-8	TRBJ2-1	CASSHQRSARYNEQFF	TGTGCCAGCAGCCACCAACGTTCGGCTAGGTACAATGAGCAGTTCTTC
NA	NA	TRBV28	TRBJ2-3	CASRSSGDTQYF	TGTGCCAGCAGGTCATCAGGGGATACGCAGTATTTT
NA	few	TRBV5-4	TRBJ2-7	CASSESTGFYEQYF	TGTGCCAGCAGCGAATCCACAGGTTTTTACGAGCAGTACTTC
TRBD1	NA	TRBV5-4	TRBJ2-5	CASSPGTGGRETQYF	TGTGCCAGCAGCCCAGGGACAGGGGGAAGGGAGACCCAGTACTTC
TRBD1	NA	TRBV18	TRBJ2-5	CASSGDRVKTQYF	TGTGCCAGCTCAGGGGACAGGGTAAAGACCCAGTACTTC
NA	NA	TRBV11-2	TRBJ2-7	CASSYGHYEQYF	TGTGCCAGCAGCTACGGACACTACGAGCAGTACTTC
NA	NA	TRBV9	TRBJ2-3	CASGQPAGGTDTQYF	TGTGCCAGCGGCCAGCCGGCAGGGGGCACAGATACGCAGTATTTT
TRBD1	NA	TRBV29-1	TRBJ1-2	CSVATGGVYYGYTF	TGCAGCGTCGCGACAGGGGGCGTCTACTATGGCTACACCTTC
NA	NA	TRBV7-2	TRBJ2-7	CASSLGQGRSYEQYF	TGTGCCAGCAGCTTAGGCCAAGGCAGGTCCTACGAGCAGTACTTC
TRBD1	few	TRBV29-1	TRBJ1-2	CSVEGGQAANYGYTF	TGCAGCGTTGAAGGGGGACAGGCGGCTAACTATGGCTACACCTTC
NA	NA	TRBV14	TRBJ1-1	CASSHRVTSQVRTEAFF	TGTGCCAGCAGCCACCGCGTCACGAGCCAGGTAAGGACTGAAGCTTTCTTT
NA	NA	TRBV10-3	TRBJ2-3	CAISVAGSTDTQYF	TGTGCCATCAGTGTGGCGGGCAGCACAGATACGCAGTATTTT
NA	NA	TRBV7-9	TRBJ2-7	CASSFGTRSVF	TGTGCCAGCAGCTTCGGGACAAGGAGTGTCTTC
NA	NA	TRBV12-3/TRBV12-4	TRBJ1-2	CASSFGLAGYTF	TGTGCCAGCAGTTTTGGACTCGCGGGCTACACCTTC
NA	NA	TRBV5-1	TRBJ2-1	CASSLRLSFSYNEQFF	TGCGCCAGCAGCTTGAGACTTTCGTTCTCCTACAATGAGCAGTTCTTC
NA	NA	TRBV5-8	TRBJ2-2	CASSFAGAPNTGELFF	TGTGCCAGCAGCTTCGCTGGGGCCCCCAACACCGGGGAGCTGTTTTTT
NA	NA	TRBV2	TRBJ1-4	CASSEAGRQEKLFF	TGTGCCAGCAGTGAAGCGGGGAGACAAGAAAAACTGTTTTTT
NA	NA	TRBV7-8	TRBJ2-3	CASSNWDTQYF	TGTGCCAGCAGCAACTGGGATACGCAGTATTTT
NA	once	TRBV5-1	TRBJ2-1	CASSLDRAFVNEQFF	TGCGCCAGCAGCTTGGACAGGGCGTTCGTGAATGAGCAGTTCTTC
NA	NA	TRBV6-5	TRBJ1-1	CASSYNRANTEAFF	TGTGCCAGCAGTTACAACAGGGCGAACACTGAAGCTTTCTTT
NA	NA	TRBV7-9	TRBJ1-1	CASSLQGNTEAFF	TGTGCCAGCAGCCTGCAGGGGAACACTGAAGCTTTCTTT